This TCR beta chain derives from a study of T cell responses to AZD1222 COVID-19 vaccine. Study-level background: Pooling was applied to second doses at about 4 or about 12 weeks.

The protocol was immunoSEQ multiplex PCR, while the TCRdb copy is restricted to in-frame clones and leaves out a portion. The data hold around 72,000 clones, with 82% observed a single time. The germline gives CDR1 LNHDA, CDR2 SQIVND (reference sequence). Trimming shortened V by 3 bases and J by 0 bases, and 8 bases separated the two germline ends. This CDR3 comprises 14 residues. This clone was counted only a few times. This receptor was identified in an adult in good health. This sequence joins TRBV19 and TRBJ1-1; D gene ambiguous. This specimen consisted of peripheral blood, obtained on day 0 of AZD1222 vaccination. In nucleotides, the CDR3 is TGTGCCAGTAGTATTGGCGGAATGAACACTGAAGCTTTCTTT. Translation gives CASSIGGMNTEAFF.